These 15 T cell receptor beta chains were sequenced from one sample in a study of blood T cell repertoires in COVID-19. Repertoires were generated with immunoSEQ multiplex PCR, while TCRdb's copy carries only in-frame clones and drops some. The table records 190,000 or so clones, 87% of them present only once. The sequenced sample was peripheral blood. The receptors originated from a man aged 60 to 75 who had recovered from COVID-19.

The V call is TRBV7-9, the J call TRBJ2-3; D may be TRBD2 (6 bases). The ends were cut back, 5 bases at V and 2 bases at J, with 11 bases in the middle. This CDR3 has 14 amino acids. CDR1 is SEHNR, CDR2 FQNEAQ, per germline (reference sequence). CDR3 in amino acids: CASSQGLNTDTQYF. CDR3 sequence (DNA): TGTGCCAGCAGCCAAGGACTAAACACAGATACGCAGTATTTT.

The J gene is TRBJ1-5, the V gene TRBV28, with a possible D match to TRBD1 (6 bases). Deletions cut 4 bases from V and 2 bases from J, with 12 bases between. CDR3 size: 15 residues. CDR1 and CDR2 (germline): MDHEN, SYDVKM. The CDR3 sequence: CASSSTGLGNQPQHF. The CDR3 region has the DNA TGTGCCAGCAGTTCCACAGGGCTGGGCAATCAGCCCCAGCATTTT.

The chain links TRBV30 to TRBJ1-2; 11 nucleotides match TRBD1. The trim removed 6 bases at V and 0 bases at J, leaving 6 bases unmatched. The CDR3 contains 15 residues. Germline V gene lookup returns CDR1 GTSNPN and CDR2 SVGIG (reference sequence). The CDR3 DNA is TGTGCCTGTTTGGACAGGGGGCGACCTAACTATGGCTACACCTTC. Translation gives CACLDRGRPNYGYTF. The variable domain in full, completed from reference TRBV30 and TRBJ1-2, reads SQTIHQWPATLVQPVGSPLSLECTVEGTSNPNLYWYRQAAGRGLQLLFYSVGIGQISSEVPQNLSASRPQDRQFILSSKKLLLSDSGFYLCACLDRGRPNYGYTFGSGTRLTVV.

The chain employs TRBV29-1 and TRBJ1-5, with D perhaps TRBD1 (6 bases). There are 14 residues in the CDR3. Germline V gives CDR1 SQVTM, CDR2 ANQGSEA. The V end lost 6 bases, the J end lost 2 bases, and 14 bases lay between the germline ends. The chain's CDR3 is CSVRGGYGNQPQHF. CDR3 DNA sequence: TGCAGCGTGAGGGGGGGATACGGCAATCAGCCCCAGCATTTT.

Here the CDR3 reads CASEGGRTDTQYF. Written as DNA, the CDR3 is TGTGCCAGCGAAGGCGGGCGCACAGATACGCAGTATTTT. V gene TRBV28 combines with J gene TRBJ2-3; maybe TRBD2 (5 bases). The germline CDR1 and CDR2 sequences are MDHEN and SYDVKM. The CDR3 has 13 amino acids. V shed 8 bases and J shed 1 base, with 10 bases lying between them.

The J gene is TRBJ1-2, the V gene TRBV5-6; TRBD1 matches at 8 bases. The ends lost 4 bases at V and 6 bases at J; junction bases unmatched: 23. Germline CDR1 reads SGHDT; CDR2 reads YYEEEE. The CDR3 spans 19 residues. CDR3 sequence: CASSRGVYGTGLSGNGYTF. The CDR3, as DNA: TGTGCCAGCAGCCGGGGGGTTTACGGGACAGGCTTGAGTGGGAATGGCTACACCTTC. The full variable domain, with the rest looked up from reference TRBV5-6 and TRBJ1-2, is DAGVTQSPTHLIKTRGQQVTLRCSPKSGHDTVSWYQQALGQGPQFIFQYYEEEERQRGNFPDRFSGHQFPNYSSELNVNALLLGDSALYLCASSRGVYGTGLSGNGYTFGSGTRLTVV.

This clone was recorded a few times. The CDR3 here is CASSETPGQGSYEQYF. Written as DNA, the CDR3 is TGTGCCAGCAGCGAAACCCCGGGACAGGGTTCCTACGAGCAGTACTTC. The rearrangement uses TRBV9 and TRBJ2-7; TRBD1 matches at 9 bases. Germline lookup yields CDR1 SGDLS and CDR2 YYNGEE. The CDR3 has 16 amino acids. Losses at the gene ends were 3 bases for V and 1 base for J; bases not matched to a gene: 8.

The rearrangement links TRBV24-1 to TRBJ1-1; D is unclear. The CDR3 is made up of 13 amino acids. CDR1 and CDR2 from the germline V gene are KGHDR and SFDVKD. The V end lost 5 bases, the J end lost 2 bases, and 8 bases lay between the germline ends. CDR3 DNA: TGTGCCACCAGTGGGAACAGCAACACTGAAGCTTTCTTT. Its protein product is CATSGNSNTEAFF.

This clone was counted a single time. V and J are TRBV9 and TRBJ2-1; D uncertain. V was cut by 4 bases and J by 4 bases, with 12 bases left in between. The CDR3 contains 14 residues. Germline V CDR1 and CDR2: SGDLS, YYNGEE. The CDR3 sequence: CASSTSDTYNEQFF. CDR3 DNA sequence: TGTGCCAGCAGCACATCCGACACATACAATGAGCAGTTCTTC. Filled out from reference TRBV9 and TRBJ2-1, the complete variable domain reads DSGVTQTPKHLITATGQRVTLRCSPRSGDLSVYWYQQSLDQGLQFLIQYYNGEERAKGNILERFSAQQFPDLHSELNLSSLELGDSALYFCASSTSDTYNEQFFGPGTRLTVL.

The chain employs TRBV11-2 and TRBJ2-1; weak D call: TRBD2 (6 bases). V lost 5 bases to trimming and J lost 10 bases, with 18 bases between them. There are 14 residues in the CDR3. The V gene's germline CDR1 is SGHAT and CDR2 FQNNGV. CDR3 in amino acids: CASSRGLSDQEQFF. The CDR3 DNA is TGTGCCAGCAGCCGCGGACTATCCGACCAGGAGCAGTTCTTC.

As regards this clone: One end of the junction fails to match germline, which may point to a read error. The chain links TRBV2 to TRBJ2-3; possible D gene TRBD2, 7 bases. CDR1 and CDR2 (germline): SNHLY, FYNNEI. This CDR3 has 13 residues. The DNA of the CDR3 is TGCACTTTAGGGGGGGAGGTGGGAGATACGCAGTATTTT. It yields the protein CTLGGEVGDTQYF.

The V call is TRBV6-1, the J call TRBJ1-4; D gene unclear. The V gene's germline CDR1 is MNHNS and CDR2 SASEGT. V was clipped by 3 bases and J by 4 bases, with 12 bases between them. CDR3 length equals 15 residues. In nucleotides, the CDR3 is TGTGCCAGCAGTGAGGTTATGGGCCGTAATGAAAAACTGTTTTTT. It specifies CASSEVMGRNEKLFF.

The chain has TRBV16 and TRBJ2-7, with 7 bases aligning to TRBD2. The CDR3 consists of 12 residues. Germline CDR1 and CDR2: KGHSY and FQNENV. The V gene end was trimmed by 5 bases and the J gene end by 10 bases; junction bases not matched to a gene: 8. DNA of the CDR3: TGTGCCAGCAGCAGGCGGGGGATGGAACAGTACTTC. Its protein product is CASSRRGMEQYF.

J is TRBJ2-1 and V is TRBV9; D is possibly TRBD2 (5 bases). The CDR3 has 13 amino acids. V lost 0 bases and J 9 bases, leaving 10 bases between the germline ends. Germline loops: CDR1 SGDLS, CDR2 YYNGEE. CDR3 sequence (DNA): TGTGCCAGCAGCGTAGAACTAGACGGTGAGCAGTTCTTC. Translated, it gives CASSVELDGEQFF.

V gene TRBV9 combines with J gene TRBJ2-2, with D perhaps matching TRBD1 (5 bases). Between the trimmed V and J ends, which lost 5 bases and 5 bases, there was a span of 7 bases. Per the germline V gene, CDR1 is SGDLS and CDR2 is YYNGEE. The CDR3 consists of 12 residues. CDR3 loop: CASRTATGELFF. The DNA for the CDR3 is TGTGCCAGCAGGACAGCGACCGGGGAGCTGTTTTTT.